This TCR beta chain is from a study of blood T cell repertoires in COVID-19. Cohorts were based on clinical histories the participants reported. In the source study's methods: Scientists estimated how many nucleated cells there were by amplifying reference gene primers. Assay used: immunoSEQ multiplex PCR; TCRdb lists only in-frame clones, some missing. V and J calls and clone size are those listed in that table; D and trimming were worked out from the DNA. The table has fewer than 450,000 clones, roughly 88% seen once. This receptor was taken from a man aged 18 to 29 who had recovered from COVID-19. Sequencing used PBMCs or T cells enriched from blood (not recorded which).

CDR3 sequence: CASSGSLQGGNSPLHF. CDR3 nucleotide sequence: TGCGCCAGCAGCGGCTCTCTCCAGGGTGGAAATTCACCCCTCCACTTT. J is TRBJ1-6 and V is TRBV5-1, with D perhaps TRBD1 (5 bases). V lost 4 bases and J lost 7, with 18 bases in between. This CDR3 is built from 16 residues. Germline V gene lookup returns CDR1 SGHRS and CDR2 YFSETQ.